Sequencing of this TCR beta chain was carried out in a study of blood T cell repertoires in COVID-19. Here immunoSEQ multiplex PCR was the method, and the copy in TCRdb shows in-frame clones only, minus some. The table has 73,000 or so clones, about 80% seen once; the top ten hold under 5%. Germline V gene data show CDR1 as MNHNS and CDR2 as SASEGT. This CDR3 region has 11 residues. The ends were cut back, 0 bases at V and 13 bases at J, with 10 bases in the middle. This chain links TRBV6-1 with TRBJ2-7; D is unclear. Sequencing input: peripheral blood. This sequence was found in a woman aged 55-70 years with acute or convalescent COVID-19. Here the CDR3 DNA reads TGTGCCAGCAGTGAAGCCAGCGCGGTATACTTC. Encoded protein: CASSEASAVYF.